This TCR beta chain was sequenced in a study of shared clonotypes between healthy human individuals. Assay: immunoSEQ multiplex PCR; the TCRdb copy retains only in-frame clones and omits some. This table holds about 2 million clones, over 85% found once. The CDR3 contains 13 residues. Per germline, CDR1 LNHDA and CDR2 SQIVND (reference sequence). J lost 6 bases, V lost 6 bases, and 6 bases had no gene match. The source of this sequence is a man aged 18 to 35 in good health. The chain recombines TRBV19 with TRBJ1-2; TRBD1 matches 8 bases. The sample consisted of naive CD4+ T cells sorted from blood. Stated subset: CD45RA+ positively selected. The DNA of the CDR3 is TGTGCCAGTAGGGAGACAGGGGCGGATGGCTACACCTTC. It codes for CASRETGADGYTF.